This T cell receptor (beta chain) came from a study of Ad26.COV2.S vaccination and SARS-CoV-2 variants. Study-wide background: Donor was in the COV1001 Ad26.COV2.S trial arm.

V was shortened by 3 bases and J by 6 bases, with 17 bases between the two germline ends. CDR1 MNHEY and CDR2 SMNVEV come from the germline V gene (reference sequence). The CDR3 runs to 16 residues. Study results and caveats: For non-spike TCRs, breadth in vaccine recipients resembled that in placebo recipients.

The treatment denotes: some 19 received Ad26.COV2.S at low or high dose, single or two shots; 5 received placebo; per-sample allocation not given. Specimens were obtained on day 63 following the first vaccine or placebo injection. This clone was seen a handful of times. Its antigen is undetermined. Profiling relied on immunoSEQ multiplex PCR, and the TCRdb table lists in-frame clones only, not all of them. In the table there are around 340,000 clones, approximately 90% of which are singletons. The V and J genes are TRBV27 and TRBJ2-2, with D maybe TRBD2 (6 bases). The sequence derives from a person aged 18-60 years who received the Ad26.COV2.S COVID-19 vaccine or a placebo. The starting material was peripheral blood, obtained in a trial of Ad26.COV2.S vaccine versus placebo. CDR3 residues: CASSFSLAMGPGELFF. In DNA, the CDR3 is TGTGCCAGCAGTTTTTCTCTAGCGATGGGACCCGGGGAGCTGTTTTTT.